Listed below are T cell receptor beta chains from one sample, sequenced in a study of blood T cells in healthy people across ages. TCRdb itself ran the 5' RACE reads through MiXCR, one entry per CDR3 protein. The repertoire holds approximately 810,000 distinct CDR3 sequences, around 36% seen once, with roughly 13% in the top ten. The specimen sequenced was blood. These receptors were collected from a man aged 18 to 35 in good health. Each CDR3 is given without its conserved first and last residue. The size of a clone is reported for some rows only, either as once, few or many, or as a class for expanded clones.

clone_size,v_call,j_call,cdr3_aa
-,TRBV7-2,TRBJ2-3,ASSLGWQGDTQY
few,TRBV4-2,TRBJ2-1,ASSQESTGWNSGEQF
few,TRBV12-3/TRBV12-4,TRBJ1-4,ASSFEQAPEKLF
-,TRBV15,TRBJ1-4,ATSSFGGRLEKLF
-,TRBV4-2,TRBJ2-3,ASSQDPGQGDFADTQY
-,TRBV7-9,TRBJ2-3,ASTQYVSGQGADTQY
-,TRBV20-1,TRBJ2-3,SARTSGGFTDTQY
few,TRBV5-1,-,ASSLGQTQY
-,TRBV5-1,TRBJ2-5,ASSSGSINQETQY
-,TRBV12-3/TRBV12-4,TRBJ2-2,ASRGTDPGELF
many,TRBV20-1,TRBJ2-1,SARRGGDEQF
-,TRBV14,TRBJ2-1,ASSRMGSNEQF
many,TRBV20-1,TRBJ2-1,SARVAGGANEQF
-,TRBV5-4,TRBJ1-1,ASALWDTEAF
-,TRBV27,TRBJ2-3,ASSLRGDSAASTDTQY
-,TRBV4-2,TRBJ2-5,ASSQSTSGTGPETQY
-,TRBV20-1,TRBJ2-1,SAIQGTGSNEQF
few,TRBV21-1,TRBJ1-6,ASNRVPSSPLH
few,TRBV20-1,TRBJ2-3,SAPSGENTDTQY
-,TRBV6-6,TRBJ1-4,ASSQTTGSEKLF
-,TRBV9,TRBJ2-4,ASSVEAGLAKNIQY
many,TRBV7-2,TRBJ2-1,ASSSLRYRTGNWSYNEQF
-,TRBV10-3,TRBJ2-2,AIGEADSAGELF
-,TRBV24-1,-,ATSDPGQDMETQY
-,TRBV20-1,TRBJ2-1,SFPARRGSGNEQF
-,TRBV11-1,TRBJ1-3,ASSLEGYGNTIY
few,TRBV7-9,TRBJ2-1,ASSLLWAAGEQF
-,TRBV7-9,-,ASSLAARPTGDEQY
-,TRBV7-2,TRBJ2-1,AGSIRPGDEQF
few,TRBV4-1,TRBJ2-1,ASSQDRAAGSNEQF
few,TRBV4-1,TRBJ1-4,ASRPRQGKANEKLF
few,TRBV27,TRBJ2-7,ASSLQVGSYEQY
few,TRBV12-3/TRBV12-4,TRBJ1-5,ASSFVSAQPQH
-,TRBV7-2,TRBJ2-7,ASSLATGGEQY
-,TRBV9,TRBJ2-3,ASTPTSLADTQY
many,TRBV4-3,TRBJ2-3,ASSQDVGGTPDTQY
-,TRBV6-2/TRBV6-3,TRBJ1-5,ASSYWDAGARQPQH
-,TRBV5-6,TRBJ2-2,ASGNVGTGELF
-,TRBV2,TRBJ2-1,ASRTDTGRETQF
-,TRBV12-3/TRBV12-4,TRBJ2-6,ASSPQGGGANVLT
many,TRBV5-1,TRBJ1-5,ASSLGGQGNQPQH
-,TRBV4-3,TRBJ2-5,ASSQDLPVGETQY
many,TRBV12-3/TRBV12-4,TRBJ2-1,ASSPGGRYNEQF